This T cell receptor beta chain was identified in a study of control samples from healthy donors and cancer patients. The data were produced by immunoSEQ multiplex PCR, yet TCRdb's version contains in-frame clones alone and is incomplete. Of 150,000 to 200,000 clones listed, around 90% were seen once; the top ten hold 0.68%. This TCR was recovered from a woman in her 30s in good health. The specimen was blood.

The CDR3 loop is CASSPWGSNEQFF. Here the CDR3 DNA reads TGTGCCAGCAGTCCATGGGGGAGTAATGAGCAGTTCTTC. V usage is TRBV27 and J usage is TRBJ2-1; either TRBD1 or TRBD2 may fit D (5 bases each). Between the trimmed V and J ends, which lost 5 bases and 7 bases, there was a span of 12 bases. Per germline, CDR1 MNHEY and CDR2 SMNVEV (reference sequence). This CDR3 has 13 amino acids.